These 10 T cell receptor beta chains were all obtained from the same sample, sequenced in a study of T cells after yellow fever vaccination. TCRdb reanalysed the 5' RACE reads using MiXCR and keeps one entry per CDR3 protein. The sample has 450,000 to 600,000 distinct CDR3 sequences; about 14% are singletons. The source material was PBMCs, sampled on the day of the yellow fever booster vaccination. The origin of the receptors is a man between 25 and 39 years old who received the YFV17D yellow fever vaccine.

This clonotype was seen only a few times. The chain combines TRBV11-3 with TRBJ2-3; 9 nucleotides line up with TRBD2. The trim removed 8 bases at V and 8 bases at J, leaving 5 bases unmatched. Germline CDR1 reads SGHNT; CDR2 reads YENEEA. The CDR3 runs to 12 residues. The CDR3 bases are TGTGCCAGCGGCGGGAGGGAGGGTACGCAGTATTTT. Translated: CASGGREGTQYF. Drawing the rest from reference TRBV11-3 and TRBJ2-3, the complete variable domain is EAGVVQSPRYKIIEKKQPVAFWCNPISGHNTLYWYLQNLGQGPELLIRYENEEAVDDSQLPKDRFSAERLKGVDSTLKIQPAELGDSAVYLCASGGREGTQYFGPGTRLTVL.

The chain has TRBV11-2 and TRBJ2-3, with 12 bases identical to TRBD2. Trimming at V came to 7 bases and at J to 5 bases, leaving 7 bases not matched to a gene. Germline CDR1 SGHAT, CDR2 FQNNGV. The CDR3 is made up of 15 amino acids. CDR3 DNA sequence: TGTGCCAGCACCGTCCAGGGACTAGCGGGAGATACGCAGTATTTT. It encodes CASTVQGLAGDTQYF.

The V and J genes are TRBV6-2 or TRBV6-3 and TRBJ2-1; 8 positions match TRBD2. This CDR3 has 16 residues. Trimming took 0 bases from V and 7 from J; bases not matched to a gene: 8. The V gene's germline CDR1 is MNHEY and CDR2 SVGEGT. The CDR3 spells CASSYSSSGFTNEQFF. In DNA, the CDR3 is TGTGCCAGCAGTTACTCCTCTAGCGGGTTTACAAATGAGCAGTTCTTC.

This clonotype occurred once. Here the CDR3 reads CASSLAGITQYF. The CDR3 DNA reads as TGTGCCAGCAGCTTAGCAGGGATAACGCAGTATTTT. The rearrangement uses TRBV7-2 and TRBJ2-3, with D unresolved. The CDR3 has 12 residues. Per the germline V gene, CDR1 is SGHTA and CDR2 is FQGNSA. V dropped 0 bases and J dropped 9 bases, with 7 bases sitting between them. Variable domain in full (rest from reference TRBV7-2 and TRBJ2-3): GAGVSQSPSNKVTEKGKDVELRCDPISGHTALYWYRQSLGQGLEFLIYFQGNSAPDKSGLPSDRFSAERTGGSVSTLTIQRTQQEDSAVYLCASSLAGITQYFGPGTRLTVL.

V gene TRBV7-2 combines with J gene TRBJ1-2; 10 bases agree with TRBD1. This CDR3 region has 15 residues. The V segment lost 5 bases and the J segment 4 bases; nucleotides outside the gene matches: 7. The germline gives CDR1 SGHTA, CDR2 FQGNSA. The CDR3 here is CASSPDRGRLYGYTF. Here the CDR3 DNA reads TGTGCCAGCAGCCCCGACAGGGGGCGCCTCTATGGCTACACCTTC.

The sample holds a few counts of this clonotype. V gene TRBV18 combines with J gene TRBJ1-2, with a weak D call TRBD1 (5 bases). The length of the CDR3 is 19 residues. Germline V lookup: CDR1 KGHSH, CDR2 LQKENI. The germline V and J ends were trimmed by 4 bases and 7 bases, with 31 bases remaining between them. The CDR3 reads CASSRGTAGILGRGAGYTF. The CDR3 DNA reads TGTGCCAGCTCACGGGGAACGGCAGGGATCCTAGGTCGGGGCGCTGGCTACACCTTC.

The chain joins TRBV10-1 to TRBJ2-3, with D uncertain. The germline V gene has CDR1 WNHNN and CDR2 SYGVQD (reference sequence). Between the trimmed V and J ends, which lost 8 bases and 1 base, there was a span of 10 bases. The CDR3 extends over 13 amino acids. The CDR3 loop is CASGPDGTDTQYF. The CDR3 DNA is TGCGCCAGCGGACCCGATGGCACAGATACGCAGTATTTT.

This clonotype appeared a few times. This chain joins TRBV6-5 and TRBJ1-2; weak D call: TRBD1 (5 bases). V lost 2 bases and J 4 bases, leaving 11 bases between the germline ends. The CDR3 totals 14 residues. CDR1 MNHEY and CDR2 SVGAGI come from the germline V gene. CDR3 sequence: CASSYGRDAYGYTF. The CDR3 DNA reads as TGTGCCAGCAGTTACGGCAGGGACGCCTATGGCTACACCTTC.

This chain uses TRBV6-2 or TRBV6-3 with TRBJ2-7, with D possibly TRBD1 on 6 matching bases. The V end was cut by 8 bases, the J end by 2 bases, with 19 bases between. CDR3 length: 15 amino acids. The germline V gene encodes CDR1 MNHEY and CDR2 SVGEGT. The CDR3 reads CASGAGTTKAYEQYF. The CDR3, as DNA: TGTGCCAGCGGGGCTGGGACAACGAAGGCCTACGAGCAGTACTTC.

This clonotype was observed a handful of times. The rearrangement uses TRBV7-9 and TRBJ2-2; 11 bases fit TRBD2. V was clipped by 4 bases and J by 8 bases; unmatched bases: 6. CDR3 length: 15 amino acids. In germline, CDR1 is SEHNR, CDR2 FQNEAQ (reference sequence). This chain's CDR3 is CASSWPSGRMGELFF. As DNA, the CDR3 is TGTGCCAGCAGCTGGCCTAGCGGGAGGATGGGGGAGCTGTTTTTT.